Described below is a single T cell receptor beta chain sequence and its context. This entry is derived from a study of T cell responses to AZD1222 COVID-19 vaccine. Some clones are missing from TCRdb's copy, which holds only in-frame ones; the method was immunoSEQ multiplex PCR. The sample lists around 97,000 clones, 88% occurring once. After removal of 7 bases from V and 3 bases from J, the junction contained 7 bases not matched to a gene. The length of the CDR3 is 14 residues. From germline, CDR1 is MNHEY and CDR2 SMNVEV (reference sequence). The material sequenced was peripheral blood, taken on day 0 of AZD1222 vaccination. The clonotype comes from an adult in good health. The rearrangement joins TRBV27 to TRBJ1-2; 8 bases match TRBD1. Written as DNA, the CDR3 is TGTGCCAGCAAATTGGACAGGGTAGACTATGGCTACACCTTC. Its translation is CASKLDRVDYGYTF.